The present entry profiles one T cell receptor beta chain with its context. This clonotype was recorded at least ten times. This clone's antigen is unknown. The input lacks base qualities; no much larger clone sits a single base away. As encoded in the germline V gene, CDR1 is SGHRS while CDR2 is YFSETQ. For this chain, trimming is 3 bases at the V end and 4 bases at the J end, and the number of junction bases without a gene match is 5. The CDR3 has 16 amino acids, counting the end cysteine and phenylalanine. Solely the CDR3 DNA is kept, with 48 bases framed from the first base. This sample was included in a study of identical twins (dated by TCRdb to 2016 to 2018). Background for the entire study: To test whether fetal clonotypes persist, the study used deep sequencing on TCR alpha and beta repertoires from monozygotic twins, unrelated adults of various ages, and cord blood. Replicate twin experiments were performed at different times using different library preparation protocols to rule out contamination. General study outcomes and caveats: Because the same donors could not be followed over many years, conclusions were based on cross-sectional statistical analysis. Fewer insertions were carried by abundant cord blood beta clonotypes; a weaker similar trend was observed in young adult naive repertoires, while no such trend was observed in memory repertoires. Zero-insertion analyses could be partly confounded by invariant T cells such as MAIT and iNKT, although diverse VJ usage argued against such confounding for most clonotypes. In monozygotic twins, recombination models systematically underestimated out-of-frame TCR alpha sharing, but the models matched the sharing seen between unrelated individuals. Compared with coincidental sharing between unrelated individuals, out-of-frame TCR alpha sequences shared between twins showed an excess of sequences with low generation probability. The excess sharing between twins in beta out-of-frame sequences was weaker because fewer shared sequences reduced the signal-to-noise ratio.

Library generation was performed with 5' RACE. Sequencing took place on an Illumina HiSeq 2000. Template switching added a universal primer binding site, and the final cDNA carried a unique molecular identifier that allowed TCR cDNA molecules to be counted accurately. First-strand cDNA for TCR alpha and beta chains was synthesized from specific primers in the conserved constant-segment region. To control for contamination, each cDNA library was double barcoded with a SMART-Mk sample barcode plus Illumina barcodes. TruSeq adapter sequences along with Illumina sample barcodes were introduced in two successive PCR steps. TCR alpha and beta cDNA libraries were sequenced on the Illumina HiSeq platform with custom primers. As for how the authors treated the data: MiGEC was used to process raw reads and extract unique molecular identifiers, and MiXCR was used to find CDR3 positions. Recombination models were inferred per individual with the repgenHMM and IGoR tools using an EM algorithm. The tcR package in R was used for shared clonotype analysis, with sharing normalized by the product of cloneset sizes. To study raw recombination without the effects of thymic and clonal selection, out-of-frame nonproductive sequences were analyzed. TCRdb handled the public reads itself, with Q25 trimming in fastp and clone calling in MiXCR, and kept productive beta chains. Duplicate CDR3 protein sequences are folded into a single record with the most common DNA and genes. The authors' filters were not applied to this entry. The sample records hundreds of thousands of distinct CDR3 sequences, 8.6% of which are singletons. Of the sample, 0.75% to 1% is held by the ten largest clones.

Every donor in the study was a healthy Caucasian. The twin cohort consisted of three pairs of female monozygotic twins, all aged about 18 to 30 years. Peripheral blood mononuclear cells were used as the source from which RNA for TCR libraries was isolated. This same sample was also part of a study on yellow fever vaccine responses in identical twins. The second source states: The authors reported that the T cell response to vaccination in identical twins appeared partly convergent and partly personalized. In identical twins, the study followed T cell clones that responded to the vaccine with precision.

The rearrangement joined TRBV5-1 to TRBJ2-3; the central 13 bases match TRBD2. The source of this sequence is a woman aged 18-29 years in good health. Material: PBMCs. The nucleotide sequence is given as TGCGCCAGCAGCTCCGGACTAGCGGGAGTTGCAGATACGCAGTATTTT. Translated, it gives CASSSGLAGVADTQYF.